The clone carrying this T cell receptor beta chain was seen just once. What it binds is unknown. ViraFEST expansion of antigen-specific CD4+ T cells with viral peptide pools preceded sequencing. Cultured cells yielded isolated CD4+ T cells after more than nine days. Nucleocapsid antibodies stayed negative before and after vaccination, showing no earlier SARS-CoV-2 infection. The data originate from a study of vaccination effects on CD4 cells after COVID-19. Study results and caveats: Just 1 of 255 vaccine-induced clones in healthy recipients was cross-reactive. The authors studied few convalescent patients and collected no early post-infection timepoints.

Trimming removed 5 bases at V and 1 base at J, with 12 bases between. This CDR3 has 14 residues. CDR1 SGHRS and CDR2 YFSETQ come from the germline V gene. Method: immunoSEQ multiplex PCR; TCRdb's copy keeps in-frame clones and lacks some. The sample consists of 67,000 or so clones, roughly 78% of them appearing once. This chain connects TRBV5-1 to TRBJ1-1; weak D call: TRBD1 (6 bases). The TCR originated in a human donor who received a COVID-19 vaccine. Here the sequenced sample was CD4+ T cells from PBMCs cultured with HCoV-OC43 spike peptides, taken before COVID-19 vaccination. Subset given: HCoV-OC43 spike overlapping peptide pool stimulation. CDR3: CASSYGGGNTEAFF. For the CDR3, the DNA is TGCGCCAGCAGTTACGGGGGCGGGAACACTGAAGCTTTCTTT.